Below are 16 T cell receptor beta chains sequenced from a single sample in a study of OX40 agonist ivuxolimab in advanced cancers. Clones were read by immunoSEQ multiplex PCR, and TCRdb kept only the in-frame ones, dropping some. In the table there are approximately 84,000 clones, around nine tenths of which are singletons. Sequenced here: CD4+ or CD8+ T cells sorted from blood, sampled in a trial of the OX40 agonist ivuxolimab. These receptors originate from an adult with an advanced solid tumor such as melanoma, head and neck, liver or kidney cancer.

V usage is TRBV6-1 and J usage is TRBJ1-2; maybe TRBD1 (5 bases). CDR3 length: 13 residues. V gave up 5 bases and J gave up 14 bases, with 21 bases separating them. Germline assignment: CDR1 MNHNS and CDR2 SASEGT. The CDR3 loop reads CASSPGGKHFGTF. The CDR3 coding sequence is TGTGCCAGCAGTCCGGGGGGAAAACACTTTGGGACCTTC.

V and J are TRBV11-2 and TRBJ1-3, with D possibly being TRBD1 (5 bases). The CDR3 is 16 amino acids. V was cut by 5 bases and J by 0 bases, with 14 bases left in between. Germline V gene data show CDR1 as SGHAT and CDR2 as FQNNGV. The DNA for the CDR3 is TGTGCCAGCAGCACCTACAGGCTTCTCTCTGGAAACACCATATATTTT. This codes for CASSTYRLLSGNTIYF.

A few counts support this clone. The gene calls are TRBV21-1 and TRBJ1-5; the DNA was not compared with TRBD1, the D call given in the table. TRBV21-1 is a pseudogene locus. The CDR3 is 14 amino acids. The CDR3, as DNA: TGTGCCAGCAGGGACAAGGGGCGGAATCAGCCCCAGCATTTT. Amino acids: CASRDKGRNQPQHF.

Details on this clone: The same CDR3 also results from other DNA sequences found in this sample. The V and J genes are TRBV28 and TRBJ2-3; TRBD2 aligns across 7 bases. The V gene end was trimmed by 2 bases and the J gene end by 3 bases; junction bases not matched to a gene: 5. This CDR3 is 15 amino acids long. Germline-derived CDR1 and CDR2 are MDHEN and SYDVKM. The CDR3 DNA is TGTGCCAGCAGTTTAAGGGCGGGAGCGACAGATACGCAGTATTTT. Translated: CASSLRAGATDTQYF.

This rearrangement joins TRBV15 to TRBJ2-2; 8 nucleotides match TRBD2. This CDR3 is 17 amino acids long. V trimming: 0 bases; J trimming: 5 bases; junction bases outside the gene matches: 8. Germline V gene data show CDR1 as LNHNV and CDR2 as YYDKDF (reference sequence). The CDR3 loop reads CATSRDPGGGETGELFF. CDR3 bases: TGTGCCACCAGCAGAGACCCCGGGGGGGGAGAAACCGGGGAGCTGTTTTTT.

This chain's CDR3 is CASRLTGTTPYEQYF. For the CDR3, the DNA is TGTGCCAGCAGACTTACCGGGACAACCCCCTACGAGCAGTACTTC. The chain uses TRBV6-4 and TRBJ2-7, with a possible D match to TRBD1 (6 bases). This CDR3 contains 15 residues. Trimming cost V 6 bases and J 2 bases, with 17 bases left between them. Germline V gene sequence: CDR1 MRHNA, CDR2 SNTAGT.

This clone was detected once. This chain links TRBV5-4 with TRBJ2-2, with a weak D call TRBD1 (6 bases). The CDR3 length is 15 residues. Germline-derived CDR1 and CDR2 are SGHNT and YYREEE (reference sequence). V gave up 0 bases and J gave up 4 bases, with 10 bases separating them. The CDR3 region is CASSLARGGTGELFF. In nucleotides, the CDR3 is TGTGCCAGCAGCTTGGCCAGAGGGGGCACCGGGGAGCTGTTTTTT. Variable domain in full (rest from reference TRBV5-4 and TRBJ2-2): ETGVTQSPTHLIKTRGQQVTLRCSSQSGHNTVSWYQQALGQGPQFIFQYYREEENGRGNFPPRFSGLQFPNYSSELNVNALELDDSALYLCASSLARGGTGELFFGEGSRLTVL.

The chain combines TRBV29-1 with TRBJ2-2, with D maybe TRBD2 (6 bases). The V end lost 7 bases, the J end lost 4 bases, and 13 bases lay between the germline ends. The CDR3 length is 13 residues. Germline assignment: CDR1 SQVTM and CDR2 ANQGSEA. The CDR3 reads CSGIGGPTGELFF. CDR3 nucleotide sequence: TGCAGCGGGATTGGAGGGCCCACCGGGGAGCTGTTTTTT.

This chain joins TRBV29-1 and TRBJ1-4; 8 bases are shared with TRBD1. The CDR3 spans 13 residues. J lost 8 bases, V lost 6 bases, and 8 bases had no gene match. Per germline, CDR1 SQVTM and CDR2 ANQGSEA. This CDR3 reads CSVSGGFGEKLFF. Here the CDR3 DNA reads TGCAGCGTATCAGGGGGCTTTGGAGAAAAACTGTTTTTT.

This clone was found a few times. V usage is TRBV4-1 and J usage is TRBJ1-6, with a weak D call TRBD1 (5 bases). Germline V gives CDR1 MGHRA, CDR2 YSYEKL. CDR3 size: 14 residues. V lost 0 bases and J lost 8, with 8 bases in between. The CDR3 bases are TGCGCCAGCAGCCAAGAATCAGGGTATTCACCCCTCCACTTT. Translation: CASSQESGYSPLHF.

The CDR3 region has the DNA TGTGCCAGCAGTTTACCTGGGGCTAGCGGGGAAGAGACCCAGTACTTC. Residues: CASSLPGASGEETQYF. The chain joins TRBV28 to TRBJ2-5; 9 nucleotides match TRBD2. J was trimmed by 3 bases and V by 2 bases; bases with no gene match: 7. CDR1 MDHEN and CDR2 SYDVKM come from the germline V gene. This CDR3 has 16 residues.

V and J are TRBV6-6 and TRBJ2-3, with a tentative D call TRBD2 (6 bases). The germline V gene has CDR1 MNHNY and CDR2 SVGAGI (reference sequence). This CDR3 is built from 14 residues. Trimming left V 5 bases short and J 4 bases short, with 13 bases between. Written as DNA, the CDR3 is TGTGCCAGCAGTCCTCCGGGACTTTCAGATACGCAGTATTTT. It codes for CASSPPGLSDTQYF.

To note about this clone: One end of the junction does not line up with germline, which may come from a read error. This rearrangement joins TRBV2 to TRBJ2-2; D gene unclear. The CDR3 runs to 13 residues. From germline, CDR1 is SNHLY and CDR2 FYNNEI. The CDR3 region is CASREGVSGELFF. The DNA for the CDR3 is TGTGCCAGCAGAGAAGGTGTTTCCGGGGAGCTGTTTTTT.

The chain uses TRBV27 and TRBJ1-2; D is ambiguous. V was trimmed by 1 base and J by 4 bases, leaving 10 bases between them. The germline CDR1 and CDR2 sequences are MNHEY and SMNVEV (reference sequence). CDR3 length: 14 residues. In DNA, the CDR3 is TGTGCCAGCAGTTTATTACCACTACTCTATGGCTACACCTTC. It specifies CASSLLPLLYGYTF.

V usage is TRBV5-1 and J usage is TRBJ1-2, with D tentatively TRBD1 (5 bases). CDR1 is SGHRS, CDR2 YFSETQ, per germline. With 0 bases removed from V and 6 bases from J, the gap between germline ends came to 9 bases. This CDR3 region has 13 residues. In DNA, the CDR3 is TGCGCCAGCAGCTTGGCCGGGGGGAATGGCTACACCTTC. This codes for CASSLAGGNGYTF.

This sequence joins TRBV7-8 and TRBJ2-7; 9 bases are a match to TRBD2. Germline loops: CDR1 SGHVS, CDR2 FQNEAQ. The CDR3 has 21 residues. Trimming at V came to 0 bases and at J to 1 base, leaving 19 bases not matched to a gene. CDR3 DNA sequence: TGTGCCAGCAGCTTAGCTGCAACAACGGACAAGAGACTAGCGGAATCCTACGAGCAGTACTTC. This translates into CASSLAATTDKRLAESYEQYF.